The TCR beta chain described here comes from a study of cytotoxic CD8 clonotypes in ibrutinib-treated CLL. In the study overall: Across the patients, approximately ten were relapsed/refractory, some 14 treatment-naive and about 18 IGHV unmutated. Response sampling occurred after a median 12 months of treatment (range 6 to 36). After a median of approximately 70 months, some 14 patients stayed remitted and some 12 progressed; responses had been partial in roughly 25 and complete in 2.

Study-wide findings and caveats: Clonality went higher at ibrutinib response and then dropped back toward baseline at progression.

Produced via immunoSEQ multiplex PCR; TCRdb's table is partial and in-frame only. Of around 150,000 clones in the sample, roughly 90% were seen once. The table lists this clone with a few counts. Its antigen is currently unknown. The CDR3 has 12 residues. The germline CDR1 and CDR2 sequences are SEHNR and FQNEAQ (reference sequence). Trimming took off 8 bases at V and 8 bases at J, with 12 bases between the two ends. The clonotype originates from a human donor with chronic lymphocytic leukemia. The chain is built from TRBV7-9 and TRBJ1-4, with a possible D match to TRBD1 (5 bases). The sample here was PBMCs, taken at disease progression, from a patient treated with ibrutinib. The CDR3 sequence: CASGRGGEKLFF. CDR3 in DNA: TGTGCCAGCGGGAGGGGCGGCGAAAAACTGTTTTTT.